Listed below are T cell receptor beta chains from one sample, sequenced in a study of blood T cell repertoires in COVID-19. Libraries were prepared by immunoSEQ multiplex PCR; TCRdb keeps only in-frame clonotypes and omits some of them. Here the sample spans hundreds of thousands of clones, around 82% being singletons. The sample was peripheral blood. The origin of the receptors is a woman aged 50 to 60 with acute or convalescent COVID-19. Both conserved end residues are part of each CDR3. Expanded clones are given a class, and other clones once, few, many or no size at all.

j_call: TRBJ2-3; cdr3_length: 15; v_call: TRBV5-1; clone_size: .; cdr3_aa: CASSLGGSGTDTQYF
j_call: TRBJ2-2; cdr3_length: 15; v_call: TRBV7-2; clone_size: .; cdr3_aa: CASSQSSGAIGELFF
j_call: TRBJ1-2; cdr3_length: 16; v_call: TRBV3-1/TRBV3-2; clone_size: .; cdr3_aa: CASSPGIRTGDYGYTF
j_call: TRBJ2-6; cdr3_length: 17; v_call: TRBV19; clone_size: .; cdr3_aa: CASSLSGGHSGANVLTF
j_call: TRBJ1-5; cdr3_length: 14; v_call: TRBV5-5; clone_size: .; cdr3_aa: CASSQGVGNQPQHF
j_call: TRBJ1-4; cdr3_length: 13; v_call: TRBV30; clone_size: .; cdr3_aa: CAWSTGLPEKLFF
j_call: TRBJ2-1; cdr3_length: 16; v_call: TRBV7-2; clone_size: .; cdr3_aa: CASSLFGQSSHNEQFF
j_call: TRBJ2-3; cdr3_length: 16; v_call: TRBV11-1; clone_size: .; cdr3_aa: CASSLALLAGANTQYF
j_call: TRBJ2-1; cdr3_length: 14; v_call: TRBV6-5; clone_size: .; cdr3_aa: CASSYGLAGNEQFF
j_call: TRBJ1-2; cdr3_length: 15; v_call: TRBV4-2; clone_size: .; cdr3_aa: CASSQPPGGTYGYTF
j_call: TRBJ1-1; cdr3_length: 17; v_call: TRBV27; clone_size: .; cdr3_aa: CASSPHRTGSMNTEAFF
j_call: TRBJ2-3; cdr3_length: 16; v_call: TRBV6-1; clone_size: .; cdr3_aa: CASSVGLAASTDTQYF
j_call: TRBJ2-2; cdr3_length: 14; v_call: TRBV7-2; clone_size: .; cdr3_aa: CATGTGWNTGELFF
j_call: TRBJ2-7; cdr3_length: 19; v_call: TRBV6-1; clone_size: .; cdr3_aa: CASSEGGGLADTSSYEQYF
j_call: TRBJ2-2; cdr3_length: 16; v_call: TRBV15; clone_size: .; cdr3_aa: CATSRVGTADTGELFF
j_call: TRBJ2-3; cdr3_length: 15; v_call: TRBV4-2; clone_size: .; cdr3_aa: CASSHRDRDSDTQYF
j_call: TRBJ2-2; cdr3_length: 16; v_call: TRBV6-6; clone_size: .; cdr3_aa: CASSTLGTRYTGELFF
j_call: TRBJ1-1; cdr3_length: 13; v_call: TRBV18; clone_size: .; cdr3_aa: CASSPTGNTEAFF
j_call: TRBJ1-1; cdr3_length: 13; v_call: TRBV19; clone_size: .; cdr3_aa: CASSFTGRTEAFF
j_call: TRBJ2-7; cdr3_length: 13; v_call: TRBV5-1; clone_size: .; cdr3_aa: CASSLGQSYEQYF
j_call: TRBJ2-3; cdr3_length: 16; v_call: TRBV5-1; clone_size: .; cdr3_aa: CASSLKAGGLTDTQYF
j_call: TRBJ1-5; cdr3_length: 12; v_call: TRBV6-5; clone_size: .; cdr3_aa: CASGPREWPQHF
j_call: TRBJ2-3; cdr3_length: 14; v_call: TRBV11-3; clone_size: few; cdr3_aa: CASSLGSGTDTQYF
j_call: TRBJ1-5; cdr3_length: 15; v_call: TRBV4-2; clone_size: .; cdr3_aa: CASSQDNQGNQPQHF
j_call: TRBJ2-3; cdr3_length: 17; v_call: TRBV27; clone_size: once; cdr3_aa: CASSPAGGVDGADTQYF
j_call: TRBJ1-1; cdr3_length: 13; v_call: TRBV12-3/TRBV12-4; clone_size: .; cdr3_aa: CASSIRVGTEAFF
j_call: TRBJ1-5; cdr3_length: 17; v_call: TRBV15; clone_size: .; cdr3_aa: CATSRGLDRGLDQPQHF
j_call: TRBJ1-5; cdr3_length: 16; v_call: TRBV3-1/TRBV3-2; clone_size: .; cdr3_aa: CASSQDGAGYNQPQHF
j_call: TRBJ2-7; cdr3_length: 14; v_call: TRBV5-6; clone_size: .; cdr3_aa: CASSFDRASYEQYF
j_call: TRBJ1-2; cdr3_length: 14; v_call: TRBV9; clone_size: .; cdr3_aa: CASSVAAGGYGHTF
j_call: TRBJ2-5; cdr3_length: 15; v_call: TRBV2; clone_size: few; cdr3_aa: CASSPRGLTQETQYF
j_call: TRBJ1-5; cdr3_length: 16; v_call: TRBV4-2; clone_size: .; cdr3_aa: CASSQDAGQFNQPQHF
j_call: TRBJ2-3; cdr3_length: 13; v_call: TRBV2; clone_size: .; cdr3_aa: CASSGPSADTQYF
j_call: TRBJ1-1; cdr3_length: 13; v_call: TRBV6-5; clone_size: few; cdr3_aa: CASRTGMNTEAFF
j_call: TRBJ2-1; cdr3_length: 14; v_call: TRBV13; clone_size: .; cdr3_aa: CASSWGTGGDEQFF
j_call: TRBJ1-1; cdr3_length: 13; v_call: TRBV11-2; clone_size: .; cdr3_aa: CASSLEPRTEAFF
j_call: TRBJ2-7; cdr3_length: 15; v_call: TRBV19; clone_size: .; cdr3_aa: CASSSTPSSSYEQYF
j_call: TRBJ2-2; cdr3_length: 17; v_call: TRBV27; clone_size: .; cdr3_aa: CASRLTQGSPNTGELFF
j_call: TRBJ2-2; cdr3_length: 18; v_call: TRBV19; clone_size: .; cdr3_aa: CASSLRGAPSANTGELFF
j_call: TRBJ1-4; cdr3_length: 17; v_call: TRBV15; clone_size: few; cdr3_aa: CATSRAGQGWDNEKLFF
j_call: TRBJ1-5; cdr3_length: 16; v_call: TRBV5-5; clone_size: .; cdr3_aa: CASSLEWGVGNQPQHF
j_call: TRBJ2-5; cdr3_length: 15; v_call: TRBV6-5; clone_size: .; cdr3_aa: CASRSGGNVLETQYF
j_call: TRBJ1-2; cdr3_length: 16; v_call: TRBV2; clone_size: .; cdr3_aa: CASSEASQGQGYGYTF
j_call: TRBJ2-3; cdr3_length: 13; v_call: TRBV30; clone_size: .; cdr3_aa: CAWSRQERDTQYF
j_call: TRBJ2-4; cdr3_length: 16; v_call: TRBV6-7; clone_size: .; cdr3_aa: CASRPAGEGAKNIQYF
j_call: TRBJ1-6; cdr3_length: 12; v_call: TRBV27; clone_size: .; cdr3_aa: CASRTGNSPLHF
j_call: TRBJ2-3; cdr3_length: 16; v_call: TRBV7-6; clone_size: .; cdr3_aa: CASSIRTSGSGDTQYF
j_call: TRBJ1-2; cdr3_length: 15; v_call: TRBV3-1/TRBV3-2; clone_size: .; cdr3_aa: CASSPRQGPRDGYTF
j_call: TRBJ2-5; cdr3_length: 15; v_call: TRBV19; clone_size: .; cdr3_aa: CASSTPRGTVETQYF